A single sample gave rise to the 11 T cell receptor beta chains below, sequenced in a study of metastatic and nonmetastatic thyroid tumors. TCRdb reprocessed the PCR reads using MiXCR. Seen here are about 42,000 clones, about 12% observed once, and the top ten hold approximately 8.7%. Treatment of any kind had been given to no patient before thyroid surgery. The sequenced sample was blood. These receptors all come from a male donor with papillary thyroid cancer or a benign thyroid nodule (not recorded which). Some clones in this sample may be carry-over from other donors' samples.

In its sample, this clone was seen many times. J is TRBJ2-2 and V is TRBV4-1; TRBD2 matches 12 bases. V trimming: 1 base; J trimming: 4 bases; junction bases outside the gene matches: 7. There are 18 residues in the CDR3. Looked up from germline, CDR1 is MGHRA and CDR2 is YSYEKL. The CDR3 DNA reads as TGCGCCAGCAGCCAAGCGAATATGGGACTAGCGGGCACCGGGGAGCTGTTTTTT. It specifies CASSQANMGLAGTGELFF.

This clone was seen at least ten times. The chain has TRBV11-1 and TRBJ2-1, with 7 bases identical to TRBD2. J lost 0 bases, V lost 5 bases, and 10 bases had no gene match. This CDR3 comprises 17 residues. The germline CDR1 and CDR2 sequences are SGHAT and FQDESV (reference sequence). The CDR3 is CASSQRQREFSYNEQFF. CDR3 bases: TGTGCCAGCAGCCAGCGCCAGCGGGAATTCTCCTACAATGAGCAGTTCTTC.

This clone is termed medium-sized. The chain is built from TRBV6-2 or TRBV6-3 and TRBJ2-7; 8 bases are a match to TRBD1. From germline, CDR1 is MNHEY and CDR2 SVGEGT. V shed 2 bases and J 3 bases; nucleotides not matched to a gene: 6. The CDR3 contains 15 residues. The CDR3 loop is CASSYRTGGSYEQYF. In DNA, the CDR3 is TGTGCCAGCAGTTACCGAACAGGGGGAAGCTACGAGCAGTACTTC.

This clone came up many times. This chain joins TRBV7-2 and TRBJ2-7, with 7 bases matching TRBD2. Germline CDR1 reads SGHTA; CDR2 reads FQGNSA. V trimming: 7 bases; J trimming: 0 bases; junction bases outside the gene matches: 6. CDR3 size: 14 residues. The CDR3, as DNA: TGTGCCAGCAACGAAGCGGGACCCTCCTACGAGCAGTACTTC. It codes for CASNEAGPSYEQYF.

This clone was seen at least ten times. V gene TRBV20-1 combines with J gene TRBJ2-7, with D unclear. The germline gives CDR1 DFQATT, CDR2 SNEGSKA (reference sequence). This CDR3 is 12 amino acids long. Trimming pared 5 bases from V and 1 base from J, leaving 9 bases between. The DNA of the CDR3 is TGCAGTGCTCACCTGGAGTCCTACGAGCAGTACTTC. It translates to CSAHLESYEQYF.

This clone was detected ten times or more. This rearrangement joins TRBV20-1 to TRBJ2-7; 9 nucleotides agree with TRBD2. CDR1 and CDR2 from the germline V gene are DFQATT and SNEGSKA (reference sequence). This CDR3 is built from 15 residues. Trimming took 0 bases from V and 4 from J; bases not matched to a gene: 7. The CDR3 nucleotides read TGCAGTGCTAGAGACATGGCGGGAGGGCCATACGAGCAGTACTTC. It is translated as CSARDMAGGPYEQYF.

By share, this clone ranks as medium-sized. The chain uses TRBV6-1 and TRBJ2-1, with D perhaps TRBD1 (6 bases). The ends were cut back, 6 bases at V and 5 bases at J, with 8 bases in the middle. The CDR3 is 12 residues long. Germline CDR1 MNHNS, CDR2 SASEGT. CDR3 sequence (DNA): TGTGCCAGCAGAGACAGGAACAATGAGCAGTTCTTC. Protein product: CASRDRNNEQFF.

This clone appeared many times. The chain has TRBV5-1 and TRBJ2-6, with 8 bases identical to TRBD2. The CDR3 runs to 17 residues. In germline, CDR1 is SGHRS, CDR2 YFSETQ. The junction had 4 bases not matched to a gene; V was cut back by 1 base and J by 1 base. CDR3 sequence: CASSLQRERSGANVLTF. DNA of the CDR3: TGCGCCAGCAGCTTGCAGCGGGAGAGGTCTGGGGCCAACGTCCTGACTTTC. Drawing the rest from reference TRBV5-1 and TRBJ2-6, the complete variable domain is KAGVTQTPRYLIKTRGQQVTLSCSPISGHRSVSWYQQTPGQGLQFLFEYFSETQRNKGNFPGRFSGRQFSNSRSEMNVSTLELGDSALYLCASSLQRERSGANVLTFGAGSRLTVL.

This clone was observed many times. The chain links TRBV12-3 or TRBV12-4 to TRBJ2-2, with TRBD2 identical over 8 bases. The J segment lost 1 base and the V segment lost 1 base, leaving 2 bases of the junction unmatched. The CDR3 sequence is 16 residues long. CDR3 amino acids: CASSLGLAGNTGELFF. CDR3 nucleotide sequence: TGTGCCAGCAGTTTAGGTCTAGCGGGGAACACCGGGGAGCTGTTTTTT.

The genes are TRBV12-3 or TRBV12-4 and TRBJ1-6; D remains unclear. The CDR3 extends over 15 amino acids. Trimming removed 6 bases from V and 3 bases from J, with 12 bases in between. Here the CDR3 reads CASRTVRIYNSPLHF. The CDR3 region has the DNA TGTGCCAGCAGGACTGTTAGGATCTATAATTCACCCCTCCACTTT.

In its sample, this clone was seen many times. V gene TRBV6-2 or TRBV6-3 combines with J gene TRBJ2-3; D perhaps matches TRBD2 (7 bases). This CDR3 spans 14 amino acids. With 6 bases removed from V and 3 bases from J, the gap between germline ends came to 13 bases. CDR1 and CDR2 (germline): MNHEY, SVGEGT. The chain's CDR3 is CASRRGGETDTQYF. The CDR3 DNA reads as TGTGCCAGCAGGAGGGGGGGGGAGACAGATACGCAGTATTTT.